One and the same sample provided the 13 T cell receptor beta chains below, sequenced in a study of cytomegalovirus exposure and HLA in healthy donors. The PCR contained 60 Vbeta and 13 Jbeta primers. TCRdb keeps only in-frame clones here, not all; method: immunoSEQ multiplex PCR. This sample has 85,000 to 100,000 clones, with roughly 71% found just once. The specimen was PBMCs. These receptor sequences come from a man aged 50-60 years in good health and CMV-seronegative.

This clone has only a few counts. The chain recombines TRBV25-1 with TRBJ1-2; no clear D gene. Germline CDR1 is MGHDK and CDR2 is SYGVNS. The V end was cut by 6 bases, the J end by 4 bases, with 9 bases between. The CDR3 spans 12 residues. This CDR3 reads CASSYGLYGYTF. The CDR3 bases are TGTGCCAGCAGCTATGGACTCTATGGCTACACCTTC.

This clone was counted once. V gene TRBV5-1 combines with J gene TRBJ2-3; 14 nucleotides align to TRBD2. J was trimmed by 4 bases and V by 6 bases; bases with no gene match: 4. Germline V CDR1 and CDR2: SGHRS, YFSETQ. CDR3 length equals 15 residues. The CDR3 region has the DNA TGCGCCAGCAACCGACTAGCGGGAGGGGCAGATACGCAGTATTTT. Protein sequence: CASNRLAGGADTQYF.

The chain couples TRBV4-1 to TRBJ1-2; D is possibly TRBD1 (6 bases). The CDR3 is 14 residues long. CDR1 and CDR2 from the germline V gene are MGHRA and YSYEKL. V lost 0 bases, J lost 7 bases, and 12 bases lay in between. The CDR3 here is CASSQEQGFRGYTF. The CDR3 DNA reads as TGCGCCAGCAGCCAAGAGCAGGGGTTCCGTGGCTACACCTTC.

The chain has TRBV4-3 and TRBJ2-7; D gene uncertain. The germline gives CDR1 LGHNA, CDR2 YSLEER. The CDR3 totals 13 residues. The ends were cut back, 4 bases at V and 5 bases at J, with 12 bases in the middle. CDR3 amino acids: CASSLPEDHEQYV. In DNA form, the CDR3 reads TGCGCCAGCAGCCTACCCGAGGATCACGAGCAGTACGTC.

This clone was seen a few times. This chain uses TRBV5-1 with TRBJ1-5; unclear D gene. V was shortened by 0 bases and J by 4 bases, with 5 bases between the two germline ends. CDR1 is SGHRS, CDR2 YFSETQ, per germline. The CDR3 extends over 13 amino acids. The CDR3 DNA follows: TGCGCCAGCAGCTTGGACGGGAATCAGCCCCAGCATTTT. Residues: CASSLDGNQPQHF.

The chain joins TRBV6-5 to TRBJ2-7, with 11 bases that match TRBD1. Germline V gene sequence: CDR1 MNHEY, CDR2 SVGAGI. This CDR3 is built from 14 residues. The trim removed 6 bases at V and 3 bases at J, leaving 4 bases unmatched. The CDR3 nucleotides read TGTGCCAGCAGACGGACAGGGGGCTTCTACGAGCAGTACTTC. Protein sequence: CASRRTGGFYEQYF.

The chain employs TRBV29-1 and TRBJ1-4, with D possibly being TRBD1 (6 bases). V was clipped by 5 bases and J by 5 bases, with 9 bases between them. The CDR3 contains 12 residues. Germline lookup yields CDR1 SQVTM and CDR2 ANQGSEA. CDR3 loop: CSVSTGNEKLFF. The CDR3 DNA follows: TGCAGCGTTTCAACAGGGAATGAAAAACTGTTTTTT. The full variable domain, its missing parts supplied by reference TRBV29-1 and TRBJ1-4, is SAVISQKPSRDICQRGTSLTIQCQVDSQVTMMFWYRQQPGQSLTLIATANQGSEATYESGFVIDKFPISRPNLTFSTLTVSNMSPEDSSIYLCSVSTGNEKLFFGSGTQLSVL.

The V and J genes are TRBV11-3 and TRBJ2-2, with 8 positions matching TRBD2. V was pared by 8 bases and J by 3 bases, with 8 bases of the junction left unmatched. Germline-derived CDR1 and CDR2 are SGHNT and YENEEA. This CDR3 is built from 15 residues. The CDR3 DNA is TGTGCCAGCGGGACGGGAGGGCAGGACACCGGGGAGCTGTTTTTT. Protein: CASGTGGQDTGELFF.

The CDR3 region has the DNA TGCGCCAGCAGCCCTGTTACCTACAATGAGCAGTTCTTC. Translating gives CASSPVTYNEQFF. The genes are TRBV5-1 and TRBJ2-1; D remains ambiguous. Deletions cut 4 bases from V and 2 bases from J, with 7 bases between. The germline gives CDR1 SGHRS, CDR2 YFSETQ. CDR3 length: 13 residues.

V and J are TRBV28 and TRBJ2-7, with 9 bases lining up with TRBD2. The CDR3 contains 14 residues. Germline V gene data show CDR1 as MDHEN and CDR2 as SYDVKM. J was trimmed by 0 bases and V by 6 bases; bases with no gene match: 3. For the CDR3, the DNA is TGTGCCAGCAGCGGGCGGGGGGGCTCCTACGAGCAGTACTTC. Its translation is CASSGRGGSYEQYF.

V usage is TRBV2 and J usage is TRBJ1-4, with D uncertain. This CDR3 contains 14 residues. V was pared by 6 bases and J by 4 bases, with 12 bases between. CDR1 and CDR2 from the germline V gene are SNHLY and FYNNEI. CDR3 amino acids: CASRSGIYNEKLFF. The CDR3 DNA reads TGTGCCAGCAGAAGCGGGATTTATAATGAAAAACTGTTTTTT.

The gene calls are TRBV7-6 and TRBJ2-3; no definite D call. The CDR3 has 12 amino acids. The ends were cut back, 5 bases at V and 6 bases at J, with 9 bases in the middle. Germline CDR1 is SGHVS and CDR2 is FNYEAQ. Here the CDR3 reads CASSPDFDTQYF. CDR3 bases: TGTGCCAGCAGCCCTGACTTCGATACGCAGTATTTT.

The rearrangement links TRBV28 to TRBJ1-2; 7 bases are a match to TRBD1. With V trimmed by 4 bases and J by 4 bases, 15 bases remained unmatched. The CDR3 loop spans 17 amino acids. Germline values: CDR1 MDHEN, CDR2 SYDVKM. The CDR3 is CASSSSDDRELSYGYTF. The CDR3 coding sequence is TGTGCCAGCAGTTCCTCCGACGACAGGGAACTATCCTATGGCTACACCTTC.